One and the same sample provided the 30 T cell receptor beta chains below, sequenced in a study of regulatory T cells in long-lasting Graves disease. Time point denoted: newly diagnosed GD, antithyroid drugs for less than 3 months. The TCR library used RNA extracted from PBMCs. The TCR beta library used iRepertoire HTBI primers with Arm-PCR amplification of CDR3. TCRdb reprocessed the multiplex PCR reads with MiXCR, giving one entry per CDR3 protein. The sample consists of around 450,000 distinct CDR3 sequences, around 14% of them appearing once. These data are also associated with another study on T cells in Graves' hyperthyroidism and ophthalmopathy.

The source material was peripheral blood mononuclear cells (PBMCs), sampled at new diagnosis, from a patient treated with antithyroid drugs. The receptors come from a young woman with Graves disease.

This clonotype has a count of ten or more. This rearrangement joins TRBV6-5 to TRBJ2-3, with D possibly being TRBD2 (5 bases). V dropped 3 bases and J dropped 5 bases, with 12 bases sitting between them. Germline V gene sequence: CDR1 MNHEY, CDR2 SVGAGI. The CDR3 sequence is 14 residues long. The CDR3 spells CASSYNGGGDTQYF. The CDR3, as DNA: TGTGCCAGCAGTTATAACGGAGGAGGAGATACGCAGTATTTT.

This clonotype was counted only a few times. This chain links TRBV30 with TRBJ2-3; D is uncertain. The CDR3 has 13 amino acids. Germline-derived CDR1 and CDR2 are GTSNPN and SVGIG (reference sequence). Trimming removed 1 base at V and 0 bases at J, with 5 bases between. Here the CDR3 DNA reads TGTGCCTGGAGTGGTGGTAGCACAGATACGCAGTATTTT. It is translated as CAWSGGSTDTQYF.

This clonotype was found many times. The CDR3 region is CASGPSGAEAFF. The CDR3 coding sequence is TGTGCTAGTGGTCCATCGGGGGCTGAAGCTTTCTTT. The chain links TRBV12-5 to TRBJ1-1, with TRBD1 as a possible D gene (5 bases). The germline V gene has CDR1 LGHNT and CDR2 FRNRAP. The CDR3 runs to 12 residues. V was trimmed by 5 bases and J by 6 bases, leaving 10 bases between them.

The rearrangement links TRBV3-1 to TRBJ2-1; 8 nucleotides agree with TRBD2. Trimming removed 5 bases from V and 8 bases from J; junction bases left unmatched: 17. Germline loops: CDR1 LGHDT, CDR2 YNNKEL (reference sequence). CDR3 length equals 17 residues. The CDR3, as DNA: TGTGCCAGCAGCGTAAGGCCCGGGAGGGAGGGCCGAGATGAGCAGTTCTTC. As protein: CASSVRPGREGRDEQFF.

In its sample, this clonotype was seen many times. The rearrangement links TRBV7-2 to TRBJ2-1; unclear D gene. Germline V gene sequence: CDR1 SGHTA, CDR2 FQGNSA. V lost 6 bases to trimming and J lost 4 bases, with 22 bases between them. The CDR3 loop spans 17 amino acids. The CDR3 sequence is CASRSARPPLGYNEQFF. The CDR3 nucleotides are TGTGCCAGCAGATCGGCCCGGCCTCCCTTGGGGTACAATGAGCAGTTCTTC.

The chain joins TRBV4-1 to TRBJ2-1; D not resolved. V was shortened by 2 bases and J by 7 bases, with 18 bases between the two germline ends. There are 16 residues in the CDR3. Germline CDR1 and CDR2: MGHRA and YSYEKL. The CDR3 DNA reads TGCGCCAGCAGCCAACCCGCCCGGTCACCTGGTAATGAGCAGTTCTTC. Translation gives CASSQPARSPGNEQFF.

This clonotype was seen a handful of times. V and J are TRBV27 and TRBJ1-1, with D perhaps matching TRBD1 (6 bases). CDR1 is MNHEY, CDR2 SMNVEV, per germline (reference sequence). Trimming removed 8 bases from V and 0 bases from J, with 13 bases in between. There are 14 residues in the CDR3. The CDR3 reads CASEDRQLNTEAFF. Written as DNA, the CDR3 is TGTGCCAGCGAAGACAGGCAACTGAACACTGAAGCTTTCTTT.

This sequence joins TRBV3-1 and TRBJ2-5; 8 positions match TRBD2. The CDR3 spans 16 residues. Per germline, CDR1 LGHDT and CDR2 YNNKEL (reference sequence). With V trimmed by 4 bases and J by 4 bases, 11 bases remained unmatched. CDR3 bases: TGTGCCAGCAGCCCCCCGGGACTAGGTTTGGGAGAGACCCAGTACTTC. Translation: CASSPPGLGLGETQYF.

At least ten counts were recorded for this clonotype. This chain links TRBV6-2 or TRBV6-3 with TRBJ1-1; D possibly corresponds to TRBD1 (5 bases). There are 16 residues in the CDR3. V was trimmed by 2 bases and J by 4 bases, leaving 17 bases between them. Germline V gives CDR1 MNHEY, CDR2 SVGEGT. CDR3 DNA: TGTGCCAGCAGTTACCTCCCGAAAGGGGCGCGCACTGAAGCTTTCTTT. Translation: CASSYLPKGARTEAFF.

This chain uses TRBV4-1 with TRBJ2-5; D is ambiguous. The germline gives CDR1 MGHRA, CDR2 YSYEKL. V was shortened by 6 bases and J by 3 bases, with 17 bases between the two germline ends. There are 15 residues in the CDR3. CDR3 DNA: TGCGCCAGCAGGATTATTGGGAACCCTGAAGAGACCCAGTACTTC. This encodes CASRIIGNPEETQYF.

This clonotype was seen at least ten times. The chain links TRBV12-5 to TRBJ1-1; 7 bases match TRBD1. Germline assignment: CDR1 LGHNT and CDR2 FRNRAP. The CDR3 sequence is 14 residues long. Trimming took 5 bases from V and 7 from J; bases not matched to a gene: 10. CDR3 bases: TGTGCTAGTGGTACCGCCCCACAGGGGAGTGAAGCTTTCTTT. It translates to CASGTAPQGSEAFF.

Ten or more counts support this clonotype. V and J are TRBV6-5 and TRBJ1-1; 8 bases match TRBD1. The CDR3 contains 17 residues. Looked up from germline, CDR1 is MNHEY and CDR2 is SVGAGI. V lost 2 bases to trimming and J lost 0 bases; unmatched junction nucleotides: 8. CDR3 amino acids: CASSYLGQGGMNTEAFF. The CDR3 nucleotides are TGTGCCAGCAGTTACCTCGGACAGGGCGGCATGAACACTGAAGCTTTCTTT.

This clonotype has just a few counts. The chain combines TRBV12-5 with TRBJ2-7; 9 bases are a match to TRBD2. The CDR3 spans 15 residues. J gave up 2 bases and V 4 bases, and 6 bases lay outside the gene matches. CDR1 is LGHNT and CDR2 is FRNRAP in the germline V gene. The CDR3, as DNA: TGTGCTAGTGGTTCTAGCGGGACGACCACCTACGAGCAGTACTTC. It encodes CASGSSGTTTYEQYF.

This chain joins TRBV10-3 and TRBJ2-1, with D maybe TRBD2 (5 bases). V was clipped by 4 bases and J by 10 bases, with 14 bases between them. Germline V CDR1 and CDR2: ENHRY, SYGVKD. This CDR3 region has 13 residues. As DNA, the CDR3 is TGTGCCATCAGTGGGGCTAGCCGAGACGAGCAGTTCTTC. It codes for CAISGASRDEQFF.

This clonotype was seen repeatedly, ten times or more. The chain joins TRBV14 to TRBJ2-7, with a weak D call TRBD2 (5 bases). This CDR3 contains 13 residues. Trimming took off 1 base at V and 3 bases at J, with 7 bases between the two ends. Germline loops: CDR1 SGHDN, CDR2 FVKESK. CDR3 amino acids: CASSQGGGYEQYF. CDR3 bases: TGTGCCAGCAGCCAAGGCGGAGGCTACGAGCAGTACTTC.

This chain connects TRBV4-1 to TRBJ1-4, with TRBD1 as a possible D gene (6 bases). CDR1 is MGHRA and CDR2 is YSYEKL in the germline V gene. Trimming shortened V by 3 bases and J by 5 bases, and 19 bases separated the two germline ends. This CDR3 contains 17 residues. CDR3 sequence reads: CASSHDAWGQSNEKLFF. The CDR3 DNA is TGCGCCAGCAGCCACGATGCCTGGGGGCAGTCGAATGAAAAACTGTTTTTT.

This clonotype was picked up a small number of times. The V gene is TRBV24-1, the J gene TRBJ2-1; 8 bases are a match to TRBD1. The CDR3 sequence is 13 residues long. Trimming removed 7 bases from V and 6 bases from J; junction bases left unmatched: 4. Germline-derived CDR1 and CDR2 are KGHDR and SFDVKD. The CDR3 loop is CATRRTGGNEQFF. The CDR3 DNA reads TGTGCCACCAGACGTACAGGGGGCAATGAGCAGTTCTTC.

This clonotype was seen only a few times. This chain links TRBV20-1 with TRBJ1-2; D not resolved. CDR3 length: 14 residues. Germline V gives CDR1 DFQATT, CDR2 SNEGSKA (reference sequence). Trimming took off 0 bases at V and 2 bases at J, with 10 bases between the two ends. In nucleotides, the CDR3 is TGCAGTGCTAGAGATCTCGCCGGGAACTATGGCTACACCTTC. Its protein is CSARDLAGNYGYTF.

For this clonotype: Since a much larger clone is just one base distant, this may be a read error. V gene TRBV12-3 or TRBV12-4 combines with J gene TRBJ2-5; D is undetermined. The CDR3 spans 12 residues. Here the CDR3 DNA reads TGTGTCAGCAGTGACCGGTCGGAGACCCAGTACTTC. The encoded protein is CVSSDRSETQYF.

The chain joins TRBV6-5 to TRBJ1-1, with 9 bases matching TRBD1. Germline values: CDR1 MNHEY, CDR2 SVGAGI. The CDR3 contains 19 residues. J gave up 1 base and V 2 bases, and 14 bases lay outside the gene matches. The CDR3 spells CASSYTRTGTGLGNTEAFF. The CDR3 bases are TGTGCCAGCAGTTACACCAGGACCGGGACAGGGCTAGGGAACACTGAAGCTTTCTTT.

There are a few counts of this clonotype. This chain links TRBV30 with TRBJ2-3, with a weak D call TRBD2 (5 bases). The CDR3 has 11 amino acids. The ends were cut back, 5 bases at V and 6 bases at J, with 9 bases in the middle. The germline gives CDR1 GTSNPN, CDR2 SVGIG (reference sequence). The chain's CDR3 is CAWGGFDTQYF. The DNA for the CDR3 is TGTGCCTGGGGAGGTTTTGATACGCAGTATTTT.

This clonotype was observed at least ten times. V gene TRBV30 combines with J gene TRBJ1-5; D ambiguous. Trimming left V 0 bases short and J 3 bases short, with 12 bases between. Germline V gives CDR1 GTSNPN, CDR2 SVGIG (reference sequence). CDR3 length: 15 residues. The CDR3 spells CAWSVLDGNNQPQHF. The CDR3 coding sequence is TGTGCCTGGAGTGTCCTTGACGGAAACAATCAGCCCCAGCATTTT. Using reference TRBV30 and TRBJ1-5 for the parts outside the CDR3, the full variable domain is SQTIHQWPATLVQPVGSPLSLECTVEGTSNPNLYWYRQAAGRGLQLLFYSVGIGQISSEVPQNLSASRPQDRQFILSSKKLLLSDSGFYLCAWSVLDGNNQPQHFGDGTRLSIL.

The CDR3, as DNA: TGTGCCACCAGCAGAGATCGCGCACAGGGCGCTGAAGCTTTCTTT. Its translation: CATSRDRAQGAEAFF. The rearrangement joins TRBV15 to TRBJ1-1, with D perhaps matching TRBD1 (6 bases). This CDR3 region has 15 residues. With 0 bases removed from V and 6 bases from J, the gap between germline ends came to 14 bases. Germline V gene sequence: CDR1 LNHNV, CDR2 YYDKDF (reference sequence).

This clonotype has ten or more counts. The chain recombines TRBV30 with TRBJ1-2; D uncertain. CDR1 and CDR2 (germline): GTSNPN, SVGIG (reference sequence). Trimming took off 2 bases at V and 3 bases at J, with 4 bases between the two ends. The CDR3 is 11 amino acids. The CDR3 region is CAWSLDYGYTF. As DNA, the CDR3 is TGTGCCTGGAGTCTTGACTATGGCTACACCTTC.

On this clonotype: Being one base from a much bigger clone, this may be a read error. CDR3 DNA sequence: TGTGCCAGCAGCGTAACGCCGAGTAGCGGAGCTTCCTACGAGCAGTTCTTC. This translates into CASSVTPSSGASYEQFF. This chain uses TRBV27 with TRBJ2-1, with D maybe TRBD2 (6 bases). Germline CDR1 MNHEY, CDR2 SMNVEV (reference sequence). Trimming pared 6 bases from V and 10 bases from J, leaving 28 bases between. This CDR3 is 17 amino acids long.

Remarks on this clonotype: A much more abundant neighbour one base away suggests this may be a read error. The rearrangement links TRBV12-3 or TRBV12-4 to TRBJ2-7; 13 bases are shared with TRBD2. The trim removed 6 bases at V and 7 bases at J, leaving 12 bases unmatched. The CDR3 has 16 amino acids. The CDR3 loop reads CASSQELAGGWNEQYF. The CDR3 DNA follows: TGTGCCAGCAGCCAAGAACTAGCGGGAGGGTGGAATGAGCAGTACTTC.

This clonotype was detected a few times. CDR3 region: CAWSVNWLNSYEQYF. CDR3 sequence (DNA): TGTGCCTGGAGTGTAAATTGGTTGAATTCCTACGAGCAGTACTTC. This chain connects TRBV30 to TRBJ2-7; D gene ambiguous. Germline CDR1 GTSNPN, CDR2 SVGIG (reference sequence). Trimming shortened V by 0 bases and J by 1 base, and 13 bases separated the two germline ends. The CDR3 is 15 residues long.

Comment on this clonotype: A much larger clone differs from this one at a single base, so this may be a read error. The genes are TRBV20-1 and TRBJ2-1; 7 positions match TRBD2. Germline V gene data show CDR1 as DFQATT and CDR2 as SNEGSKA (reference sequence). The CDR3 runs 16 residues. The CDR3 nucleotides read TGCAGTGCCCCCAAACTAGCGCTTAGCTCCCACAATGAGCAGTTCTTC. Translated, it gives CSAPKLALSSHNEQFF.

The sample holds many counts of this clonotype. V gene TRBV30 combines with J gene TRBJ1-1; no clear D. CDR3 length: 11 amino acids. Germline V gene data show CDR1 as GTSNPN and CDR2 as SVGIG (reference sequence). The V and J ends lost 5 bases and 4 bases respectively, with 8 bases between them. This chain's CDR3 is CAWGGLTEAFF. The CDR3 region has the DNA TGTGCCTGGGGAGGGCTCACTGAAGCTTTCTTT.

This clonotype was observed at least ten times. The chain links TRBV11-2 to TRBJ2-5, with D tentatively TRBD2 (6 bases). The CDR3 sequence is 16 residues long. Trimming shortened V by 0 bases and J by 5 bases, and 16 bases separated the two germline ends. Germline V gene lookup returns CDR1 SGHAT and CDR2 FQNNGV. The CDR3 nucleotides are TGTGCCAGCAGCTTAGATCAGGCGAGGAGGGACGAGACCCAGTACTTC. Protein sequence: CASSLDQARRDETQYF.